A single sample is the source of the 17 T cell receptor beta chains below, sequenced in a study of T cells in Graves' hyperthyroidism and ophthalmopathy. Using RNA transcripts as the source, TCR beta CDR3 regions were amplified. Researchers ran a first-round RT-PCR on the TCR CDR3 using the HTBI primer set. One entry per CDR3 protein results from TCRdb running MiXCR on the multiplex PCR reads. The table has roughly 660,000 distinct CDR3 sequences, approximately 15% seen once; the top ten hold less than 20%. Sequenced input: blood. These receptors came from a man aged 50-60 years with Graves' hyperthyroidism.

This clonotype was recorded at least ten times. This chain joins TRBV7-9 and TRBJ2-5; D not resolved. V lost 3 bases, J lost 5 bases, and 10 bases lay in between. The CDR3 is 13 residues long. Per the germline V gene, CDR1 is SEHNR and CDR2 is FQNEAQ (reference sequence). Here the CDR3 DNA reads TGTGCCAGCAGCTTTCTTTTCGATGAGACCCAGTACTTC. Translated: CASSFLFDETQYF.

The V call is TRBV24-1, the J call TRBJ2-7, with D possibly being TRBD2 (6 bases). The CDR3 totals 13 residues. Trimming left V 7 bases short and J 3 bases short, with 12 bases between. Germline V gives CDR1 KGHDR, CDR2 SFDVKD. CDR3 sequence: CATSPMGGYEQYF. The CDR3 bases are TGTGCCACCAGCCCTATGGGAGGCTACGAGCAGTACTTC.

This clonotype was recorded many times. The chain carries TRBV7-6 and TRBJ2-1; 10 bases agree with TRBD2. This CDR3 region has 17 residues. V lost 0 bases, J lost 1 base, and 3 bases stayed unmatched. CDR1 is SGHVS and CDR2 is FNYEAQ in the germline V gene. The CDR3 DNA follows: TGTGCCAGCAGCTTAGCGCCTAGCGGGAGTTCCTACAATGAGCAGTTCTTC. Its protein is CASSLAPSGSSYNEQFF.

This clonotype was counted ten times or more. The chain carries TRBV5-1 and TRBJ2-7; the match to TRBD1 covers 9 bases. Losses at the gene ends were 0 bases for V and 4 bases for J; bases not matched to a gene: 8. From germline, CDR1 is SGHRS and CDR2 YFSETQ. The CDR3 runs to 16 residues. CDR3 region: CASSLEGTGLDYEQYF. For the CDR3, the DNA is TGCGCCAGCAGCTTGGAGGGGACAGGGCTCGATTACGAGCAGTACTTC.

In this sample, this clonotype turned up many times. The chain uses TRBV5-1 and TRBJ2-7, with 9 bases that match TRBD2. V dropped 0 bases and J dropped 7; count of bases not matched to a gene: 8. The length of the CDR3 is 15 residues. The germline gives CDR1 SGHRS, CDR2 YFSETQ. CDR3 in amino acids: CASSLDLAGVREQYF. The CDR3 nucleotides are TGCGCCAGCAGCTTGGATTTAGCGGGAGTCAGGGAGCAGTACTTC.

This clonotype was seen at least ten times. The chain carries TRBV6-2 or TRBV6-3 and TRBJ1-1; a possible D gene is TRBD1 (5 bases). The CDR3 spans 15 residues. V was trimmed by 2 bases and J by 2 bases, leaving 12 bases between them. The V gene's germline CDR1 is MNHEY and CDR2 SVGEGT. In nucleotides, the CDR3 is TGTGCCAGCAGTTACGATGGGGGGACCAACACTGAAGCTTTCTTT. This codes for CASSYDGGTNTEAFF.

J is TRBJ2-7 and V is TRBV5-6; no clear D gene. The CDR3 spans 16 residues. Germline CDR1 SGHDT, CDR2 YYEEEE. Trimming removed 1 base from V and 3 bases from J, with 17 bases in between. The CDR3 sequence: CASSLKGRSPLYEQYF. CDR3 coding DNA: TGTGCCAGCAGCTTGAAGGGCAGGAGCCCCCTCTACGAGCAGTACTTC. Supplemented by reference TRBV5-6 and TRBJ2-7, the full variable domain reads DAGVTQSPTHLIKTRGQQVTLRCSPKSGHDTVSWYQQALGQGPQFIFQYYEEEERQRGNFPDRFSGHQFPNYSSELNVNALLLGDSALYLCASSLKGRSPLYEQYFGPGTRLTVT.

This chain joins TRBV5-6 and TRBJ1-2; a weak D match, TRBD1 (5 bases). The CDR3 consists of 18 residues. Germline V gives CDR1 SGHDT, CDR2 YYEEEE. Trimming cost V 0 bases and J 7 bases, with 25 bases left between them. CDR3 loop: CASSLVGLRIFRRFGYTF. In DNA, the CDR3 is TGTGCCAGCAGCTTGGTGGGACTCCGGATATTCCGGCGCTTTGGCTACACCTTC.

This clonotype was recorded at least ten times. This rearrangement joins TRBV7-2 to TRBJ2-7, with D maybe TRBD1 (6 bases). V lost 5 bases and J 2 bases, leaving 19 bases between the germline ends. CDR1 SGHTA and CDR2 FQGNSA come from the germline V gene. The CDR3 covers 16 residues. As DNA, the CDR3 is TGTGCCAGCAGCACCGACCGGGACAAGGGGCCCTACGAGCAGTACTTC. Its translation is CASSTDRDKGPYEQYF.

The table lists this clonotype with many counts. The chain employs TRBV28 and TRBJ2-7, with unresolved D. The CDR3 is 13 residues long. V shed 4 bases and J shed 2 bases, with 9 bases lying between them. CDR1 and CDR2 from the germline V gene are MDHEN and SYDVKM. The CDR3 sequence: CASSYSRTYEQYF. CDR3 bases: TGTGCCAGCAGTTACTCCCGGACCTACGAGCAGTACTTC.

This clonotype was detected only a few times. This CDR3 is CASSLPGGGEQYF. The CDR3 DNA sequence: TGTGCCAGCAGCTTGCCAGGGGGCGGCGAGCAGTACTTC. This chain uses TRBV5-5 with TRBJ2-7; 8 nucleotides align to TRBD1. With V trimmed by 1 base and J by 6 bases, 3 bases remained unmatched. In germline, CDR1 is SGHKS, CDR2 YYEKEE (reference sequence). The CDR3 sequence is 13 residues long.

The rearrangement uses TRBV5-5 and TRBJ1-2; 7 positions match TRBD1. Germline V CDR1 and CDR2: SGHKS, YYEKEE (reference sequence). The junction had 6 bases not matched to a gene; V was cut back by 5 bases and J by 2 bases. The CDR3 has 14 amino acids. The CDR3 sequence is CASSWDSLNYGYTF. The CDR3, as DNA: TGTGCCAGCAGTTGGGACAGCTTAAACTATGGCTACACCTTC.

This clonotype appeared many times. The chain employs TRBV11-2 and TRBJ2-7; D may be TRBD2 (5 bases). The CDR3 is made up of 14 amino acids. Trimming removed 4 bases from V and 0 bases from J, with 10 bases in between. CDR1 is SGHAT, CDR2 FQNNGV, per germline. CDR3 loop: CASSSGFSSYEQYF. CDR3 nucleotides: TGTGCCAGCAGCTCGGGGTTTAGCTCCTACGAGCAGTACTTC. The whole variable domain, filled in from reference TRBV11-2 and TRBJ2-7, reads EAGVAQSPRYKIIEKRQSVAFWCNPISGHATLYWYQQILGQGPKLLIQFQNNGVVDDSQLPKDRFSAERLKGVDSTLKIQPAKLEDSAVYLCASSSGFSSYEQYFGPGTRLTVT.

This clonotype has at least ten counts. CDR3 sequence (DNA): TGTGCCAGCAGTCCCCGGGGGGACGGGAATATCGAGCAGTACTTC. Translating gives CASSPRGDGNIEQYF. V usage is TRBV27 and J usage is TRBJ2-7; 7 nucleotides agree with TRBD2. The CDR3 runs 15 residues. V lost 5 bases, J lost 6 bases, and 13 bases stayed unmatched. Germline CDR1 reads MNHEY; CDR2 reads SMNVEV (reference sequence).

This chain uses TRBV19 with TRBJ1-5; no firm D call. From germline, CDR1 is LNHDA and CDR2 SQIVND (reference sequence). Trimming left V 6 bases short and J 6 bases short, with 15 bases between. The CDR3 has 14 residues. CDR3 in amino acids: CASRVQAGSQPQHF. The CDR3 DNA reads as TGTGCCAGTAGAGTTCAGGCGGGTAGTCAGCCCCAGCATTTT.

This clonotype was counted at least ten times. The CDR3 here is CASSLALTRSSYEQYF. The CDR3 bases are TGTGCCAGCAGCTTAGCTCTGACTAGAAGCTCCTACGAGCAGTACTTC. V and J are TRBV7-8 and TRBJ2-7; perhaps TRBD2 as D (6 bases). Per the germline V gene, CDR1 is SGHVS and CDR2 is FQNEAQ. The CDR3 consists of 16 residues. V was shortened by 0 bases and J by 0 bases, with 12 bases between the two germline ends.

The chain joins TRBV5-5 to TRBJ2-6; D may be TRBD1 (5 bases). Trimming shortened V by 3 bases and J by 0 bases, and 10 bases separated the two germline ends. Germline V lookup: CDR1 SGHKS, CDR2 YYEKEE (reference sequence). The CDR3 spans 16 residues. The CDR3 spells CASSSGRASGANVLTF. The CDR3 DNA sequence: TGTGCCAGCAGCTCCGGCAGGGCCTCTGGGGCCAACGTCCTGACTTTC.